This T cell receptor beta chain was retrieved from a study of blood T cell repertoires in COVID-19. Study summary: Material from acute and convalescent COVID-19 was sourced from the United States, Italy and Spain. The cDNA or gDNA used as material had been derived from T cells, B-cell-depleted T cells, or PBMCs.

V was cut by 6 bases and J by 0 bases, with 8 bases left in between. The CDR3 sequence is 13 residues long. In germline, CDR1 is MDHEN, CDR2 SYDVKM. The repertoire was sequenced with immunoSEQ multiplex PCR; TCRdb's copy has only in-frame clones and lacks some. Seen here are tens of thousands of clones, about 80% observed once, and the top ten hold less than 15%. This chain uses TRBV28 with TRBJ1-2; D is unresolved. Sequences were obtained from peripheral blood. This TCR was recovered from a human donor in a cohort sampled during active COVID-19. In DNA, the CDR3 is TGTGCCAGCAGCGGCGGGACTAACTATGGCTACACCTTC. Translating gives CASSGGTNYGYTF.